What follows is one T cell receptor beta chain and its context. Its specificity is unknown. The data were taken from a study of T cell responses to AZD1222 COVID-19 vaccine. Points from the study as a whole: It was only after the peak T cell response that any repertoires were sampled.

Trimming shortened V by 6 bases and J by 0 bases, and 9 bases separated the two germline ends. Germline CDR1 and CDR2: MNHEY and SVGAGI. This CDR3 region has 15 residues. Generated by immunoSEQ multiplex PCR, the TCRdb table keeps only in-frame clones and is missing some. The sample has more than 50,000 clones, 85% to 90% seen once. The rearrangement joins TRBV6-5 to TRBJ2-6; D call uncertain. The clonotype comes from an adult in good health. The sequencing used peripheral blood, collected on day 0 of AZD1222 vaccination. The CDR3 coding sequence is TGTGCCAGCAGCCCCATGGGCTCTGGGGCCAACGTCCTGACTTTC. Its translation: CASSPMGSGANVLTF.